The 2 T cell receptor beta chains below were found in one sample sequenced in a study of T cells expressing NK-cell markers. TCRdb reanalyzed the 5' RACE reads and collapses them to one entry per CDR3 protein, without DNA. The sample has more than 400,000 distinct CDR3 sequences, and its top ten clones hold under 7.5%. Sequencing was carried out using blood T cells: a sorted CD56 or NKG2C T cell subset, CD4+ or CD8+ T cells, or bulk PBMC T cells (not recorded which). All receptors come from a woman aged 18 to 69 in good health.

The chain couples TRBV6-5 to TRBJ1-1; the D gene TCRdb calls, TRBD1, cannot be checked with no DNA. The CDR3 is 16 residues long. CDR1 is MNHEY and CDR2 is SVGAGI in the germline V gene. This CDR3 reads CASSYRGTGMNTEAFF.

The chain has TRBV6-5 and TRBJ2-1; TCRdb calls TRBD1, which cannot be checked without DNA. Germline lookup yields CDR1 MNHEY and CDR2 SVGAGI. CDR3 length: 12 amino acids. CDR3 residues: CASRAIRGEQFF.